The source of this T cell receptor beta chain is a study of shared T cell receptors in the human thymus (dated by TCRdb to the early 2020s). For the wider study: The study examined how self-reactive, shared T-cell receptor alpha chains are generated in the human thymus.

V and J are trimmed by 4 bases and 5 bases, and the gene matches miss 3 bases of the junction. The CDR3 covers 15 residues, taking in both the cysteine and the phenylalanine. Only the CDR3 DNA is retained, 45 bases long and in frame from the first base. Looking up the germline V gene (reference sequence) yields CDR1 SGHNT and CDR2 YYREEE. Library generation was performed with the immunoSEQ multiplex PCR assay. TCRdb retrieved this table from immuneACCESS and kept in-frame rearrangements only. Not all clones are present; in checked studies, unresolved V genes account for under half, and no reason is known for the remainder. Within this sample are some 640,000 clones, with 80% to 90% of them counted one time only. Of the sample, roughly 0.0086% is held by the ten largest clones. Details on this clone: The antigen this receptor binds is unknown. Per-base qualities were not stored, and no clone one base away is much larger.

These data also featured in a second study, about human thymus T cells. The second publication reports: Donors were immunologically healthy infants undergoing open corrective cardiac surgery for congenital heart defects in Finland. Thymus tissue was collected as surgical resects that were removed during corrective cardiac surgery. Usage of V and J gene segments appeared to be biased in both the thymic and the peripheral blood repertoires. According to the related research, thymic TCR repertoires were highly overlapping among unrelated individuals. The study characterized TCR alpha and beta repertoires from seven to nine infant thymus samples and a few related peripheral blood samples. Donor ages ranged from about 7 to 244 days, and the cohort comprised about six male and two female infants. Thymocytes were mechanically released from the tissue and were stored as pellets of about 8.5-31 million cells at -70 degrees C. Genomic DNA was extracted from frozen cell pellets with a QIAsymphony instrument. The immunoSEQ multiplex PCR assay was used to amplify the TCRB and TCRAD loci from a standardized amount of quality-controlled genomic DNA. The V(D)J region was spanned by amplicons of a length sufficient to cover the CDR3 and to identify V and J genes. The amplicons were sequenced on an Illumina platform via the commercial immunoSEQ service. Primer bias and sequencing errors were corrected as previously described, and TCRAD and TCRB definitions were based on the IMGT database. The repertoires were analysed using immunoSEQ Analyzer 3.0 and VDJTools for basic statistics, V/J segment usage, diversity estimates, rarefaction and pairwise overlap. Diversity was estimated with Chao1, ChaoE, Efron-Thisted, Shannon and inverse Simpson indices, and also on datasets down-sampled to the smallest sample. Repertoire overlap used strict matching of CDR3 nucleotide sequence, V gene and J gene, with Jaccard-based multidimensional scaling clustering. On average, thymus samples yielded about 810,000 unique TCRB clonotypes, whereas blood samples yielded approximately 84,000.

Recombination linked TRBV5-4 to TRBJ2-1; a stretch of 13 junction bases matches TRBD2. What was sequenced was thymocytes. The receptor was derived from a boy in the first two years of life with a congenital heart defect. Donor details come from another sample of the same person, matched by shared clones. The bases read TGTGCCAGCAGCCTACTAGCGGGAGGGGACAATGAGCAGTTCTTC. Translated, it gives CASSLLAGGDNEQFF. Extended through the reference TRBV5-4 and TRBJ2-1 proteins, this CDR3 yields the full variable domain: ETGVTQSPTHLIKTRGQQVTLRCSSQSGHNTVSWYQQALGQGPQFIFQYYREEENGRGNFPPRFSGLQFPNYSSELNVNALELDDSALYLCASSLLAGGDNEQFFGPGTRLTVL.